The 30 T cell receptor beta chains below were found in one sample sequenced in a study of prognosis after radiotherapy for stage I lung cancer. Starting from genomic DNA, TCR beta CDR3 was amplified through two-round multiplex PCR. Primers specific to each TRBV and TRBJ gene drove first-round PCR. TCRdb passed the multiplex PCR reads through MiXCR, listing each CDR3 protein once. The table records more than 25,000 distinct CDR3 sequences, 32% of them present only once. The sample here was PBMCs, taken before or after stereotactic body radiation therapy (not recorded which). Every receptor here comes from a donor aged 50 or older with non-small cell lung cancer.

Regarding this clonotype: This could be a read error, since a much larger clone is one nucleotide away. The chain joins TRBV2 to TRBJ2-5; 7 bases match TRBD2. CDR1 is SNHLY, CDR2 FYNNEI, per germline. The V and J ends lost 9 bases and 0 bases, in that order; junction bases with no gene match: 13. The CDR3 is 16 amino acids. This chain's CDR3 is CARGGCGRMYQETQYF. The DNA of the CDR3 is TGTGCCAGGGGGGGGTGCGGGCGAATGTACCAAGAGACCCAGTACTTC.

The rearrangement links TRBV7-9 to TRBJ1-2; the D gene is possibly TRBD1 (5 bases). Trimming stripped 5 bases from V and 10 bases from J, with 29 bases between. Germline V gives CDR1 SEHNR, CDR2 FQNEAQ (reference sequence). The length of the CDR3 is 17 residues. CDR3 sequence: CASSPQHSGAASYFYTF. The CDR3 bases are TGTGCCAGCAGCCCGCAACACAGTGGGGCAGCCTCCTATTTCTACACCTTC.

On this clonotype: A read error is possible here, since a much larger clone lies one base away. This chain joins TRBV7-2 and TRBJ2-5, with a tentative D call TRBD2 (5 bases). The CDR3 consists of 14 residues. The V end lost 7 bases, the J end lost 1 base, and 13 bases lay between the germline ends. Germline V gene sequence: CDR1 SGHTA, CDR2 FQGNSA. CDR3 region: CASIPQRFQETQYF. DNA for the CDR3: TGTGCCAGCATCCCCCAGCGGTTCCAAGAGACCCAGTACTTC.

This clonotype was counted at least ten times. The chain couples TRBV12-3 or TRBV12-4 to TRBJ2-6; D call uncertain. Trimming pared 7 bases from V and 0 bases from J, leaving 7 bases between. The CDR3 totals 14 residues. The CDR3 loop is CASTRNSGANVLTF. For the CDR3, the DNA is TGTGCCAGCACCAGAAACTCTGGGGCCAACGTCCTGACTTTC.

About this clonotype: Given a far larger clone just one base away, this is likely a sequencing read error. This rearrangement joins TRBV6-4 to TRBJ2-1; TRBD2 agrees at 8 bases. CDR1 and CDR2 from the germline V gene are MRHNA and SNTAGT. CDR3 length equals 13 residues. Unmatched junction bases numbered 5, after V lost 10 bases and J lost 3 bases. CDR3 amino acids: CANATSGYNEQFF. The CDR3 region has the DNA TGTGCCAACGCCACTAGCGGCTACAATGAGCAGTTCTTC.

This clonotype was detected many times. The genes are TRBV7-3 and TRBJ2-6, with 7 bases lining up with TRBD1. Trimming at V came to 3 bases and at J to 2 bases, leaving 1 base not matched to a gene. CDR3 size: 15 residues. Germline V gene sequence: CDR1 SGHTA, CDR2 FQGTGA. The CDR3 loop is CASSLQGAGANVLTF. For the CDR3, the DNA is TGTGCCAGCAGCTTGCAGGGGGCTGGGGCCAACGTCCTGACTTTC.

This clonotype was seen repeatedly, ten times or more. In DNA form, the CDR3 reads TGTGCCAGCAAAGGTCTAGCGGGAGGGCCGTGGGGCACAGATACGCAGTATTTT. This translates into CASKGLAGGPWGTDTQYF. The chain recombines TRBV7-9 with TRBJ2-3; 12 bases are shared with TRBD2. The V segment lost 7 bases and the J segment 1 base; nucleotides outside the gene matches: 12. The CDR3 is made up of 18 amino acids. Germline CDR1 SEHNR, CDR2 FQNEAQ (reference sequence).

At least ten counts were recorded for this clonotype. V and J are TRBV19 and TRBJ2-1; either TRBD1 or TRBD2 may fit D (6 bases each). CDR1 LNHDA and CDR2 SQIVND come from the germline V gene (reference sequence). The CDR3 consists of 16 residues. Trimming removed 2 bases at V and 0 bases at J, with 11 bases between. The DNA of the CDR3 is TGTGCCAGTAGTATAACGGGGGCTAGCTCCTACAATGAGCAGTTCTTC. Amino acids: CASSITGASSYNEQFF.

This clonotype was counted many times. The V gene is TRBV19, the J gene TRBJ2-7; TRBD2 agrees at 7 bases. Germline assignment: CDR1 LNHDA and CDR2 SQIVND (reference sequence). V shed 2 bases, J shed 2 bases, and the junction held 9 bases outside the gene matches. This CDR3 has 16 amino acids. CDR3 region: CASSIRLAGDAYEQYF. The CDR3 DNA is TGTGCCAGTAGTATACGACTGGCGGGAGACGCCTACGAGCAGTACTTC.

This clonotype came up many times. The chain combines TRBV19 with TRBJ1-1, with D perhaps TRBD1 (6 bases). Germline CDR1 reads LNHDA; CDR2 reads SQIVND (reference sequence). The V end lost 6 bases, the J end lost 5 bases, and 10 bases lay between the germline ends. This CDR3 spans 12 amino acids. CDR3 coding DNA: TGTGCCAGTAGGAGGGGGGGGACTGAAGCTTTCTTT. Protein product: CASRRGGTEAFF.

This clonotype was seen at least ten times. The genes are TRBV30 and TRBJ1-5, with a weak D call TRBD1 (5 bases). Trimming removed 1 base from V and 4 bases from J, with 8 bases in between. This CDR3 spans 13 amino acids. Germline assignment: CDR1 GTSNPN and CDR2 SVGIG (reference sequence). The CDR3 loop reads CAWSGGSNQPQHF. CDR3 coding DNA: TGTGCCTGGAGTGGGGGGAGTAATCAGCCCCAGCATTTT.

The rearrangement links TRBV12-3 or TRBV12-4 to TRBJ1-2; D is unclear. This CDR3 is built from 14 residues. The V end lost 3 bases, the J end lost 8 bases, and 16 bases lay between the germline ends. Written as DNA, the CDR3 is TGTGCCAGCAGTTTTCCTGGTTCTCAAATGGGCTACACCTTC. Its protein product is CASSFPGSQMGYTF.

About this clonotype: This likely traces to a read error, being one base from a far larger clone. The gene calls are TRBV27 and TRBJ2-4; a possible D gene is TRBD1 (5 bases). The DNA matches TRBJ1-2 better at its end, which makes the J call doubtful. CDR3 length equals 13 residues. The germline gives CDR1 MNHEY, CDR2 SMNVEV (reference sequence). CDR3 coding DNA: TGTGCCAGCAGTTTTATCAGGGTTGATGGCTACACCTTC. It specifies CASSFIRVDGYTF.

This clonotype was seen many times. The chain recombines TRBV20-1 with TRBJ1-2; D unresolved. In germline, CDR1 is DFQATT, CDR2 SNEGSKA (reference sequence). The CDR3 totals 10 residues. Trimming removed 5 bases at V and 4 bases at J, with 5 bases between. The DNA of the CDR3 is TGCAGTGCTTACGGCTATGGCTACACCTTC. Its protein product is CSAYGYGYTF.

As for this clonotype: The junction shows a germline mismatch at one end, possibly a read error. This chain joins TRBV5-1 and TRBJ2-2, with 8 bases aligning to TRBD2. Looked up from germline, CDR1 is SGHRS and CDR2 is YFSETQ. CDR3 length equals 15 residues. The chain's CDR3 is CASNVGRAYTRELFF. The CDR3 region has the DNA TGCGCCAGCAACGTCGGGAGGGCCTACACCCGGGAGCTGTTTTTT.

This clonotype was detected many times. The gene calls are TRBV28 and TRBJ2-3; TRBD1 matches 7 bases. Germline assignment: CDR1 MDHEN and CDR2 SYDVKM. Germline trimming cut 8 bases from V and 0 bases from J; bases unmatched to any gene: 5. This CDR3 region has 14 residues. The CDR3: CASAGGQSTDTQYF. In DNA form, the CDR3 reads TGTGCCAGCGCTGGGGGACAGAGCACAGATACGCAGTATTTT.

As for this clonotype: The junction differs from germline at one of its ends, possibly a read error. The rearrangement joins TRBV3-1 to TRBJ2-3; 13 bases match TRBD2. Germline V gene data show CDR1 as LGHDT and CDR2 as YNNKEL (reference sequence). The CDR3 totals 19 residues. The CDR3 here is CANSQKGTSGIGYADTQYF. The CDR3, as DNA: TGTGCCAACAGCCAGAAGGGGACTAGCGGGATAGGGTATGCAGATACGCAGTATTTT.

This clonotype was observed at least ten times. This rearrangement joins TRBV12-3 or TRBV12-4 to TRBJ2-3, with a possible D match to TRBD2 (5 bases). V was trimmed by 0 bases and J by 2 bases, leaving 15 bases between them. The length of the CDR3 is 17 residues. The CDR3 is CASSLAGAPEHTDTQYF. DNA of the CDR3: TGTGCCAGCAGTTTAGCGGGAGCCCCGGAACACACAGATACGCAGTATTTT.

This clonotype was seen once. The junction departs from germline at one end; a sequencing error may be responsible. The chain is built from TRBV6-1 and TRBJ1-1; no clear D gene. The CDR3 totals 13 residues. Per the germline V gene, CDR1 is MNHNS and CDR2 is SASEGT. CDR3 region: CASSDGRRNEALF. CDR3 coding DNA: TGTGCCAGCAGTGACGGGCGGCGCAATGAAGCTTTATTT.

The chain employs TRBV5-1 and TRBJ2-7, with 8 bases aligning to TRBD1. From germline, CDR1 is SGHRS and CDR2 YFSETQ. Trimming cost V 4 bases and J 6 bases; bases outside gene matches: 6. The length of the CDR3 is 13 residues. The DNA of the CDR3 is TGCGCCAGCAGCCTCTGGACAGGGACCGAGCAGTACTTC. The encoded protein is CASSLWTGTEQYF.

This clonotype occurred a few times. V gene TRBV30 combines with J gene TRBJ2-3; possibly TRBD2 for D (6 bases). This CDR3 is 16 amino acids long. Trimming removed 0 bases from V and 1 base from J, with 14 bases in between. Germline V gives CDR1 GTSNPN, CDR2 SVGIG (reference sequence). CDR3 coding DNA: TGTGCCTGGAGTGTAATCCGGGGAGGAGGCACAGATACGCAGTATTTT. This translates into CAWSVIRGGGTDTQYF.

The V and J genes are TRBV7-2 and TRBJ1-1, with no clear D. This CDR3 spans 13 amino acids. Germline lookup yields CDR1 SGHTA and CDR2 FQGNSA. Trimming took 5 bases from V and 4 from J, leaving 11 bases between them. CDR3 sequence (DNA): TGTGCCAGCAGCCTTAATTTCGGCACTGAAGCTTTCTTT. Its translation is CASSLNFGTEAFF.

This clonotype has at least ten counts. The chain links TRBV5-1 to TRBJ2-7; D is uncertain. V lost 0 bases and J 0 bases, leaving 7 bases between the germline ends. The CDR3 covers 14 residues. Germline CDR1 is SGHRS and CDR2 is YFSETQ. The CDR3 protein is CASSLGRSSYEQYF. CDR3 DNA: TGCGCCAGCAGCTTGGGACGGAGCTCCTACGAGCAGTACTTC. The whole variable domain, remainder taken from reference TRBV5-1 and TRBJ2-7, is KAGVTQTPRYLIKTRGQQVTLSCSPISGHRSVSWYQQTPGQGLQFLFEYFSETQRNKGNFPGRFSGRQFSNSRSEMNVSTLELGDSALYLCASSLGRSSYEQYFGPGTRLTVT.

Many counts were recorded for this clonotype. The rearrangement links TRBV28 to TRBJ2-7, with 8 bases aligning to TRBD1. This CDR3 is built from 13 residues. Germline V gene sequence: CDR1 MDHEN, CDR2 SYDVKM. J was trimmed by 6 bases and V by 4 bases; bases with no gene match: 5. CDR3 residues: CASSSTGGTEQYF. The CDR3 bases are TGTGCCAGCAGTTCCACAGGGGGAACCGAGCAGTACTTC.

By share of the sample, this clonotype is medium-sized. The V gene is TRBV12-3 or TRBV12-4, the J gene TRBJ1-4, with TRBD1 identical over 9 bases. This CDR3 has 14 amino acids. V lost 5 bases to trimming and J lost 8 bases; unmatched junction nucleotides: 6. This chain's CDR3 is CASSPTGGREKLFF. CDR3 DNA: TGTGCCAGCAGTCCGACAGGGGGGAGGGAAAAACTGTTTTTT.

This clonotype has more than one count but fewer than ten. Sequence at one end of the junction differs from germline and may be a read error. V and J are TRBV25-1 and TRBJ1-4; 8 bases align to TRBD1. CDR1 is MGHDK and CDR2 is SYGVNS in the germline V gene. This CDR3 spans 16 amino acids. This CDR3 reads CASSEYTTGEREKLLF. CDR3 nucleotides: TGTGCCAGCAGTGAATATACGACAGGGGAGCGTGAAAAACTGCTTTTT.

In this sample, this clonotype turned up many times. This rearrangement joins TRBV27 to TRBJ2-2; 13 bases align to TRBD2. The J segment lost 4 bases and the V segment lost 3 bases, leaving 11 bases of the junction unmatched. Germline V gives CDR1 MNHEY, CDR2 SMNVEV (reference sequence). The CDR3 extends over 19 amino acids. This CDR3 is CASSFLGTSGDTATGELFF. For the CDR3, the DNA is TGTGCCAGCAGTTTCCTCGGGACTAGCGGGGATACCGCCACCGGGGAGCTGTTTTTT.

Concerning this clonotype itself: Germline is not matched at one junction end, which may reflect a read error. The CDR3 reads CIVVVSTDTQYF. In DNA, the CDR3 is TGCATCGTTGTTGTGAGCACAGACACGCAGTATTTT. The chain employs TRBV29-1 and TRBJ2-3; D unresolved. Germline CDR1 is SQVTM and CDR2 is ANQGSEA. The CDR3 is 12 residues long.

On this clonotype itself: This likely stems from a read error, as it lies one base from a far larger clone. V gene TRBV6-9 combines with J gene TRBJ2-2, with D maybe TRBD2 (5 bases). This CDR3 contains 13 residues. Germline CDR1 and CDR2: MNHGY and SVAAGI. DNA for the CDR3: TGTGCCGGCAGCGGACCAAACACCGGGGAGCTGTTTTTT. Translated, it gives CAGSGPNTGELFF.

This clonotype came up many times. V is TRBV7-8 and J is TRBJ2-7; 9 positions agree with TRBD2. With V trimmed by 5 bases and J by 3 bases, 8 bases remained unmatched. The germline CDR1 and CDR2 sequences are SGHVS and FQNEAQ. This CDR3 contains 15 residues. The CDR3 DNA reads TGTGCCAGCAGCGCAGTGCGGACTAGCGACTACGAGCAGTACTTC. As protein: CASSAVRTSDYEQYF. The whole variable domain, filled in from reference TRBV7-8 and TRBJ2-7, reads GAGVSQSPRYKVAKRGQDVALRCDPISGHVSLFWYQQALGQGPEFLTYFQNEAQLDKSGLPSDRFFAERPEGSVSTLKIQRTQQEDSAVYLCASSAVRTSDYEQYFGPGTRLTVT.